Listed here are 17 T cell receptor beta chains from one sample, sequenced in a study of beta chain features in type 1 diabetes. The antigens for these receptors are not known. Since all of the isolated RNA was reverse transcribed, expressed TCRB transcripts were what got sequenced. Repertoires were generated with immunoSEQ multiplex PCR, while TCRdb's copy carries only in-frame clones and drops some. This table holds approximately 130,000 clones, about 18% found once. General study points: Moderately but significantly shorter TCRB CDR3s were found in Type 1 diabetes patients in all four CD4+ subsets.

The sample consisted of central memory CD4+ T cells from blood. The receptors derive from a man aged 18 to 29 with type 1 diabetes.

There are a few counts of this clone. The V and J genes are TRBV7-9 and TRBJ2-1, with D possibly matching TRBD1 (5 bases). V lost 5 bases to trimming and J lost 7 bases, with 6 bases between them. This CDR3 comprises 11 residues. Germline CDR1 and CDR2: SEHNR and FQNEAQ (reference sequence). CDR3 DNA: TGTGCCAGCAGCCCAGGGAATGAGCAGTTCTTC. Its protein is CASSPGNEQFF.

The chain combines TRBV15 with TRBJ1-2; 9 positions match TRBD1. Per the germline V gene, CDR1 is LNHNV and CDR2 is YYDKDF (reference sequence). The J segment lost 5 bases and the V segment lost 8 bases, leaving 0 bases of the junction unmatched. The CDR3 runs to 11 residues. CDR3 sequence (DNA): TGTGCCACCGGACAGGGGTATGGCTACACCTTC. This translates into CATGQGYGYTF.

This rearrangement joins TRBV6-6 to TRBJ2-7; 9 bases map to TRBD1. This CDR3 has 14 residues. V was pared by 5 bases and J by 2 bases, with 4 bases of the junction left unmatched. CDR1 and CDR2 from the germline V gene are MNHNY and SVGAGI (reference sequence). CDR3 sequence (DNA): TGTGCCAGCAGTCAACGACAGGGGGCCTACGAGCAGTACTTC. This gives the protein CASSQRQGAYEQYF.

This clone was counted between two and nine times. The rearrangement uses TRBV20-1 and TRBJ1-2; TRBD1 aligns across 7 bases. The CDR3 extends over 11 amino acids. The V gene end was trimmed by 8 bases and the J gene end by 4 bases; junction bases not matched to a gene: 4. The V gene's germline CDR1 is DFQATT and CDR2 SNEGSKA (reference sequence). DNA for the CDR3: TGCAGTACAACAGGGGCCTATGGCTACACCTTC. Residues: CSTTGAYGYTF.

In its sample, this clone was seen a few times. CDR3 residues: CSGVTQRRTEAFF. In DNA form, the CDR3 reads TGCAGCGGTGTTACCCAAAGGAGGACTGAAGCTTTCTTT. The genes are TRBV29-1 and TRBJ1-1; D ambiguous. Per germline, CDR1 SQVTM and CDR2 ANQGSEA. Trimming took off 7 bases at V and 5 bases at J, with 17 bases between the two ends. CDR3 length equals 13 residues.

V and J are TRBV6-6 and TRBJ2-5; D might be TRBD1 or TRBD2, each matching 6 bases. The CDR3 has 16 residues. Germline CDR1 reads MNHNY; CDR2 reads SVGAGI (reference sequence). Trimming cost V 2 bases and J 1 base, with 14 bases left between them. The CDR3 coding sequence is TGTGCCAGCAGTTACAGGGGGGCCATCGTCCAAGAGACCCAGTACTTC. Protein: CASSYRGAIVQETQYF.

The rearrangement links TRBV29-1 to TRBJ2-4; 9 bases map to TRBD2. The ends lost 4 bases at V and 6 bases at J; junction bases unmatched: 4. The CDR3 is made up of 13 amino acids. CDR1 and CDR2 from the germline V gene are SQVTM and ANQGSEA. In nucleotides, the CDR3 is TGCAGCGTTGGGCTAGCGGGAACAAACATTCAGTACTTC. Its protein is CSVGLAGTNIQYF.

This clone was seen only a few times. The chain joins TRBV4-1 to TRBJ1-1, with D hard to call. Looked up from germline, CDR1 is MGHRA and CDR2 is YSYEKL. The CDR3 is 11 amino acids. Between the trimmed V and J ends, which lost 1 base and 6 bases, there was a span of 3 bases. CDR3 sequence reads: CASSQGAEAFF. CDR3 in DNA: TGCGCCAGCAGCCAAGGGGCTGAAGCTTTCTTT.

Of note for this clone: Other DNA sequences in the sample encode the same CDR3. The J gene is TRBJ1-1, the V gene TRBV9, with D possibly being TRBD1 (5 bases). Trimming cost V 4 bases and J 1 base, with 11 bases left between them. CDR1 is SGDLS, CDR2 YYNGEE, per germline. This CDR3 has 14 residues. The CDR3 protein is CASSPQTGNTEAFF. In DNA form, the CDR3 reads TGTGCCAGCAGCCCACAAACAGGGAACACTGAAGCTTTCTTT.

The chain links TRBV7-2 to TRBJ1-1; D gene unclear. The germline CDR1 and CDR2 sequences are SGHTA and FQGNSA. Trimming stripped 3 bases from V and 2 bases from J, with 7 bases between. This CDR3 contains 13 residues. CDR3 in amino acids: CASSFQFNTEAFF. DNA for the CDR3: TGTGCCAGCAGCTTCCAATTCAACACTGAAGCTTTCTTT.

This clone was picked up a small number of times. This chain connects TRBV6-6 to TRBJ1-1; no definite D call. CDR1 is MNHNY, CDR2 SVGAGI, per germline (reference sequence). The CDR3 sequence is 13 residues long. V was pared by 2 bases and J by 0 bases, with 4 bases between. CDR3 protein: CASSYRVNTEAFF. CDR3 nucleotide sequence: TGTGCCAGCAGTTACCGTGTGAACACTGAAGCTTTCTTT.

The rearrangement joins TRBV29-1 to TRBJ1-4; 10 nucleotides align to TRBD1. This CDR3 is 15 amino acids long. V was pared by 5 bases and J by 1 base, with 4 bases of the junction left unmatched. Germline CDR1 and CDR2: SQVTM and ANQGSEA. The CDR3 nucleotides read TGCAGCGTTCTCGGGACAGGGGAAACTAATGAAAAACTGTTTTTT. Its translation: CSVLGTGETNEKLFF.

For this clone: A much larger clonotype is one base distant, so this may be a read error. The chain uses TRBV11-2 and TRBJ2-6; no clear D gene. Germline CDR1 is SGHAT and CDR2 is FQNNGV. V was pared by 2 bases and J by 1 base, with 0 bases between. The CDR3 covers 13 residues. The DNA of the CDR3 is TGTGCCAGCAGCTTATCTGGGGCCAACGTCCTGACTTTC. This translates into CASSLSGANVLTF. Looking up the rest from reference TRBV11-2 and TRBJ2-6 gives the full variable domain: EAGVAQSPRYKIIEKRQSVAFWCNPISGHATLYWYQQILGQGPKLLIQFQNNGVVDDSQLPKDRFSAERLKGVDSTLKIQPAKLEDSAVYLCASSLSGANVLTFGAGSRLTVL.

This clone occurred many times. The chain uses TRBV4-3 and TRBJ2-3; 8 nucleotides match TRBD2. The CDR3 loop spans 16 amino acids. V lost 3 bases to trimming and J lost 0 bases; unmatched junction nucleotides: 5. In germline, CDR1 is LGHNA, CDR2 YSLEER. The CDR3 DNA is TGCGCCAGCAGCCAGGCGGGGGGCGGTAGCACAGATACGCAGTATTTT. Its protein product is CASSQAGGGSTDTQYF.

The J gene is TRBJ1-2, the V gene TRBV7-2, with TRBD1 matching over 8 bases. Germline CDR1 SGHTA, CDR2 FQGNSA. The junction had 1 base not matched to a gene; V was cut back by 2 bases and J by 2 bases. This CDR3 comprises 14 residues. The DNA for the CDR3 is TGTGCCAGCAGCTTACAGGGGGCGAACTATGGCTACACCTTC. Residues: CASSLQGANYGYTF.

This clone was detected only a few times. The chain recombines TRBV19 with TRBJ1-6, with D unclear. Germline V gene lookup returns CDR1 LNHDA and CDR2 SQIVND (reference sequence). Trimming stripped 5 bases from V and 7 bases from J, with 6 bases between. The CDR3 length is 12 residues. CDR3 DNA: TGTGCCAGTAGTCCACAGAATTCACCCCTCCACTTT. This translates into CASSPQNSPLHF.

Only a few counts were recorded for this clone. The chain links TRBV30 to TRBJ2-6; D possibly corresponds to TRBD1 (6 bases). The CDR3 has 15 residues. Germline V CDR1 and CDR2: GTSNPN, SVGIG (reference sequence). V was pared by 4 bases and J by 2 bases, with 12 bases between. The CDR3 sequence is CAWTPRTAGANVLTF. CDR3 bases: TGTGCCTGGACCCCCAGGACAGCTGGGGCCAACGTCCTGACTTTC.